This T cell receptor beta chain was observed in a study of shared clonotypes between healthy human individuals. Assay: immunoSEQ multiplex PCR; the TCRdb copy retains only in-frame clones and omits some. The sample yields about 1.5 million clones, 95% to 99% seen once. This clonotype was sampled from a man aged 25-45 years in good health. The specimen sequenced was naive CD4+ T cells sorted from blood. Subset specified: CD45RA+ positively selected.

CDR3 region: CASSSNGLAGVSSYEQYF. CDR3 nucleotide sequence: TGTGCCAGCAGTTCCAACGGACTAGCGGGAGTGTCCTCCTACGAGCAGTACTTC. V is TRBV28 and J is TRBJ2-7, with 13 positions matching TRBD2. Germline CDR1 and CDR2: MDHEN and SYDVKM. V trimming: 4 bases; J trimming: 0 bases; junction bases outside the gene matches: 9. The CDR3 sequence is 18 residues long.